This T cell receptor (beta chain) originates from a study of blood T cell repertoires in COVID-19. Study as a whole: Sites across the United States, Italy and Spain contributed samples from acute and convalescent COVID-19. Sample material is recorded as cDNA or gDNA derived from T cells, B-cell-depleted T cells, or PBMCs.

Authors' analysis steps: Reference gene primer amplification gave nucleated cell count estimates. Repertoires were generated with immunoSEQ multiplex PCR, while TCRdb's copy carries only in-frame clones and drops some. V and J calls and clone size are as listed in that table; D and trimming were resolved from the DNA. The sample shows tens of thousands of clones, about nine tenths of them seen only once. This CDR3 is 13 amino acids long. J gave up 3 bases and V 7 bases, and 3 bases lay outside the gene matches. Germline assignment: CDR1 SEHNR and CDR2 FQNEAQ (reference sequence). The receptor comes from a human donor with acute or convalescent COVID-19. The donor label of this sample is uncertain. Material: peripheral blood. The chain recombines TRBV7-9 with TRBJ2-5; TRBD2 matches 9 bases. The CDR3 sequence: CASIASGEETQYF. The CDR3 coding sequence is TGTGCCAGCATTGCTAGCGGGGAAGAGACCCAGTACTTC.